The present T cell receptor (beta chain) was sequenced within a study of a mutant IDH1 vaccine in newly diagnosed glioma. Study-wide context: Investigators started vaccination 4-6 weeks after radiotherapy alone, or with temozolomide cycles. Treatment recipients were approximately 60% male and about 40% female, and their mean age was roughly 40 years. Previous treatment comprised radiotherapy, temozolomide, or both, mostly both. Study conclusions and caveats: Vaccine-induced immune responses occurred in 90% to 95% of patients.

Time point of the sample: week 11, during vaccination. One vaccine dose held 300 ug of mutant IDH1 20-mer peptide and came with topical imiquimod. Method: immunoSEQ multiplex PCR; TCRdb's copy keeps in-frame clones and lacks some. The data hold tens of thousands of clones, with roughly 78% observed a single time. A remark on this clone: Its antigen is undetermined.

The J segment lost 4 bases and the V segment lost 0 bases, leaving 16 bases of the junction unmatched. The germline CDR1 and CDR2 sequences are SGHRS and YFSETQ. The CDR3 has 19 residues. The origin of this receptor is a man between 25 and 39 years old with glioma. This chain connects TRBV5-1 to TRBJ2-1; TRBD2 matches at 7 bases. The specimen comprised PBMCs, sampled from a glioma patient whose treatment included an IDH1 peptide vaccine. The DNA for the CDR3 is TGCGCCAGCAGCTTGGCATTCGAACTGACTAGCCAGATGTACAATGAGCAGTTCTTC. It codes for CASSLAFELTSQMYNEQFF.